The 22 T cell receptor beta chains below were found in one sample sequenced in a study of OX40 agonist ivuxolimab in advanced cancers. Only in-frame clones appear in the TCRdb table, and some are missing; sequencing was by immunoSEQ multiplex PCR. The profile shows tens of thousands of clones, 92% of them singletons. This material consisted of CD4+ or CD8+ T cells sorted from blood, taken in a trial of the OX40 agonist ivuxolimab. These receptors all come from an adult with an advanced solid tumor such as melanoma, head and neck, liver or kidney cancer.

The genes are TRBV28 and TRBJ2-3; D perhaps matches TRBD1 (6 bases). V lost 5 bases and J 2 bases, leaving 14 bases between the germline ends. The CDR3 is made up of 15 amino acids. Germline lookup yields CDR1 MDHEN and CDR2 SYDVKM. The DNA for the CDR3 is TGTGCCAGCAGTATCTGGACAGCCAACACAGATACGCAGTATTTT. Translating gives CASSIWTANTDTQYF.

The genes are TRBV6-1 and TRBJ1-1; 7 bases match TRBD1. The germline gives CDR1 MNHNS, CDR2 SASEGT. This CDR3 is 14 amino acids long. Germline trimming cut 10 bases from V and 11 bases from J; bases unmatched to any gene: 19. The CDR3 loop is CATLPPGGVGEAFF. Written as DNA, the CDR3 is TGTGCCACCCTCCCCCCAGGGGGTGTAGGTGAGGCTTTCTTT.

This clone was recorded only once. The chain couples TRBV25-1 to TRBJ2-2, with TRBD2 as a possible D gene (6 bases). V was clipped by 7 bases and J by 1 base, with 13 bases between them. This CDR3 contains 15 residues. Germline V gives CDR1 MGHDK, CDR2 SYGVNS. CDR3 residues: CASNPWGGNTGELFF. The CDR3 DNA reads TGTGCCAGCAACCCCTGGGGAGGGAACACCGGGGAGCTGTTTTTT.

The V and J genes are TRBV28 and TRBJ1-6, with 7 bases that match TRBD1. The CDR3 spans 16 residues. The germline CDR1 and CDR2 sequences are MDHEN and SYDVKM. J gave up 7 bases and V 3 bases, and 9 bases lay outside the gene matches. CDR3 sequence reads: CASSFGSGTANSPLHF. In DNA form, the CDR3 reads TGTGCCAGCAGTTTTGGTTCTGGGACAGCGAATTCACCCCTCCACTTT.

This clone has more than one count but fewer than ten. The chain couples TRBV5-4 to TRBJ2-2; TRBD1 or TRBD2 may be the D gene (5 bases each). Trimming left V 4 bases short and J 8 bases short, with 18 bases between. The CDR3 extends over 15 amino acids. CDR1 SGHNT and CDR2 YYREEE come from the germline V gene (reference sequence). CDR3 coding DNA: TGTGCCAGCAGCCCCACAGCCCGGGACGTGGGGGAGCTGTTTTTT. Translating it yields CASSPTARDVGELFF.

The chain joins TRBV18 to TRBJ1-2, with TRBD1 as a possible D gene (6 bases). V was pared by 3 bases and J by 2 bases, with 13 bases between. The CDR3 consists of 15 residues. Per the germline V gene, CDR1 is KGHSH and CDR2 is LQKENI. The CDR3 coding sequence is TGTGCCAGCTCACCCCCCGGGGGCCAGAACTATGGCTACACCTTC. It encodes CASSPPGGQNYGYTF.

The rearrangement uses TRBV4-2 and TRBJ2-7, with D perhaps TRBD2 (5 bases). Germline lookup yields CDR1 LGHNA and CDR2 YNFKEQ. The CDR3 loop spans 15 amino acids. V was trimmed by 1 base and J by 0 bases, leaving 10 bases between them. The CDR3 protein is CASSQGAGSSYEQYF. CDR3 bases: TGTGCCAGCAGCCAAGGGGCGGGCAGCTCCTACGAGCAGTACTTC.

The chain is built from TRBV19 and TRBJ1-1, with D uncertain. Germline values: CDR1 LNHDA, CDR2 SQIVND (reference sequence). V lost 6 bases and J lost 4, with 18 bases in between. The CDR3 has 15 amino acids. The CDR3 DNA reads TGTGCCAGTAGGTTCGACGGAATTAAAACCACTGAAGCTTTCTTT. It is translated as CASRFDGIKTTEAFF.

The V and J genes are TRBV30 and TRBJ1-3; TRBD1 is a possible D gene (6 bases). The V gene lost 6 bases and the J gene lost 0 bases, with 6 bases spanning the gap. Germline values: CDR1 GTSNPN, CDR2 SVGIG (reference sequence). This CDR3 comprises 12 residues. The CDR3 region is CACRGSGNTIYF. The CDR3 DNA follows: TGTGCCTGCAGGGGCTCTGGAAACACCATATATTTT. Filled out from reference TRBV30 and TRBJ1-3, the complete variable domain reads SQTIHQWPATLVQPVGSPLSLECTVEGTSNPNLYWYRQAAGRGLQLLFYSVGIGQISSEVPQNLSASRPQDRQFILSSKKLLLSDSGFYLCACRGSGNTIYFGEGSWLTVV.

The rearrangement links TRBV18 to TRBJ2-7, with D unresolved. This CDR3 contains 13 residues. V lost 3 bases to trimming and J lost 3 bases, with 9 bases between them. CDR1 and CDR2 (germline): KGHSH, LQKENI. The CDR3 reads CASSPPSVYEQYF. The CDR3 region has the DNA TGTGCCAGCTCACCTCCCAGTGTCTACGAGCAGTACTTC.

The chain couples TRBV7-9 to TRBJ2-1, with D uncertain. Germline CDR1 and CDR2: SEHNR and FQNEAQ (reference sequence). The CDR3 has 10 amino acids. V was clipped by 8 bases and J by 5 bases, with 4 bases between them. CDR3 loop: CASENNEQFF. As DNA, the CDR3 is TGTGCCAGCGAAAACAATGAGCAGTTCTTC.

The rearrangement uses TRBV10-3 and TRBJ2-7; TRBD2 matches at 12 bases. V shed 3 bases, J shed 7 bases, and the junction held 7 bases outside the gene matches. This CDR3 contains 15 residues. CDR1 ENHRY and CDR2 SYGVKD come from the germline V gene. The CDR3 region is CAISDLETSGREQYF. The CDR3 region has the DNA TGTGCCATCAGTGACTTAGAGACTAGCGGGAGAGAGCAGTACTTC.

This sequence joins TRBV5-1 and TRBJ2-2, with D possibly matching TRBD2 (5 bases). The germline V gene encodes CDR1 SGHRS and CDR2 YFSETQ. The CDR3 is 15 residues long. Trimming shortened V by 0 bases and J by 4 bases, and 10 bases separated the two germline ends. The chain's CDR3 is CASSLALVGTGELFF. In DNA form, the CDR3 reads TGCGCCAGCAGCTTGGCACTAGTGGGCACCGGGGAGCTGTTTTTT.

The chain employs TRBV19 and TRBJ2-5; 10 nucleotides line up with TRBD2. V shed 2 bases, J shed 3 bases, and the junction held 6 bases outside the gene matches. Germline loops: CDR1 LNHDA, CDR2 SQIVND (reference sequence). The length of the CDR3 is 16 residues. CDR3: CASSINFLAGEETQYF. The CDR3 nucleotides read TGTGCCAGTAGTATAAATTTCCTAGCGGGAGAAGAGACCCAGTACTTC.

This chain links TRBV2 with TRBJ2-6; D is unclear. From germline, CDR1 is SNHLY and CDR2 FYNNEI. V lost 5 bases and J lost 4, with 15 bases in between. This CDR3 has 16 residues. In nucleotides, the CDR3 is TGTGCCAGCAGTCCTCCCCAAGGGAACGGGGCCAACGTCCTGACTTTC. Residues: CASSPPQGNGANVLTF.

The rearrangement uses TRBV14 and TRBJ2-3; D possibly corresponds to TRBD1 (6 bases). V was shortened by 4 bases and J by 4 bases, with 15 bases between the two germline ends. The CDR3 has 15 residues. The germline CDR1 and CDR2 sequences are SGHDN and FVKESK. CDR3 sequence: CASSRQGLGADTQYF. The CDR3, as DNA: TGTGCCAGCAGCCGCCAGGGGCTAGGGGCAGATACGCAGTATTTT. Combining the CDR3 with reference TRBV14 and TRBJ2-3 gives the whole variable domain EAGVTQFPSHSVIEKGQTVTLRCDPISGHDNLYWYRRVMGKEIKFLLHFVKESKQDESGMPNNRFLAERTGGTYSTLKVQPAELEDSGVYFCASSRQGLGADTQYFGPGTRLTVL.

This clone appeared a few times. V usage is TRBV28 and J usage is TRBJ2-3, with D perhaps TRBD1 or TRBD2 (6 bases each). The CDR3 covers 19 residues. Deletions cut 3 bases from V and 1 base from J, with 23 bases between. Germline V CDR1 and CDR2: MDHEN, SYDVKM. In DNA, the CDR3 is TGTGCCAGCAGTTTTTGGGGGCTTGGCGGGAACCGGGGCACAGATACGCAGTATTTT. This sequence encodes CASSFWGLGGNRGTDTQYF.

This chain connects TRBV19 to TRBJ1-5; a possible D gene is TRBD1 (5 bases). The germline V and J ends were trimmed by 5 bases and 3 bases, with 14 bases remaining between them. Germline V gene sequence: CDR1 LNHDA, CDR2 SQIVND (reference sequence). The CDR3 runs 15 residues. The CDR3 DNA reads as TGTGCCAGTAGTCTAACGGGGACCGACAATCAGCCCCAGCATTTT. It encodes CASSLTGTDNQPQHF.

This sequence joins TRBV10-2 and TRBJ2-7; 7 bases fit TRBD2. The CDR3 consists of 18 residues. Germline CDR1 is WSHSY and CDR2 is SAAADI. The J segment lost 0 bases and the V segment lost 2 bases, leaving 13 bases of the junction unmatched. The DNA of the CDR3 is TGCGCCAGCAGTGAGGCTAGCGGTCTAATTCTCCACTCCTACGAGCAGTACTTC. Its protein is CASSEASGLILHSYEQYF.

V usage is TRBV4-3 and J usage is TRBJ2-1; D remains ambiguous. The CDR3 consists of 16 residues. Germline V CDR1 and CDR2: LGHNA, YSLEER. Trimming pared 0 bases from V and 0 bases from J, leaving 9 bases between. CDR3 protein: CASSQDVVSSYNEQFF. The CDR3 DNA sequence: TGCGCCAGCAGCCAAGATGTCGTGAGCTCCTACAATGAGCAGTTCTTC.

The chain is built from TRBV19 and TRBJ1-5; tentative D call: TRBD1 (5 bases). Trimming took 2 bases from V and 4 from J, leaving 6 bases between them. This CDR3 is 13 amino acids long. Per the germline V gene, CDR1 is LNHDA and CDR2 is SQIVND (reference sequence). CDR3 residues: CASSITGNQPQHF. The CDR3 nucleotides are TGTGCCAGTAGTATAACAGGTAATCAGCCCCAGCATTTT.

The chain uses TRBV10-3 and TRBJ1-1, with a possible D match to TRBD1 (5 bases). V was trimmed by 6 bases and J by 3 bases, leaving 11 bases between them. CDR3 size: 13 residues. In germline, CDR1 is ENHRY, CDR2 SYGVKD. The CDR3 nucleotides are TGTGCCATCAGAATGGTGGGGGACACTGAAGCTTTCTTT. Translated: CAIRMVGDTEAFF.